One and the same sample provided the 5 T cell receptor beta chains below, sequenced in a study of cytomegalovirus exposure and HLA in healthy donors (dated by TCRdb to the late 2010s). Libraries were prepared through the immunoSEQ multiplex PCR assay. The multiplex PCR relied on a mix of 60 forward primers for TCR Vbeta segments and 13 reverse primers for TCR Jbeta segments. The clones in this table, taken by TCRdb from immuneACCESS, are in-frame only. Not every clone is retained; where verified, under half of the shortfall comes from an unresolved V gene, and the cause of the rest is unknown. In this sample the table shows roughly 170,000 clones, 80% of which occur a single time. The ten largest account for about 4.3% of the sample. Material for sequencing was PBMCs. The source of these receptors is a woman aged 45-65 years in good health and CMV-seropositive.

This clone is a singleton in its sample. The chain's CDR3 is CASSVDSSYEQYF. In DNA, the CDR3 is TGTGCCAGCAGCGTGGACAGCTCCTACGAGCAGTACTTC. The chain combines TRBV7-2 with TRBJ2-7; a possible D gene is TRBD1 (6 bases). The ends were cut back, 5 bases at V and 0 bases at J, with 8 bases in the middle. CDR1 SGHTA and CDR2 FQGNSA come from the germline V gene. The CDR3 extends over 13 amino acids.

The V call is TRBV6-5, the J call TRBJ2-7, with TRBD1 matching over 7 bases. Germline V gives CDR1 MNHEY, CDR2 SVGAGI. Trimming cost V 6 bases and J 4 bases; bases outside gene matches: 3. The CDR3 contains 12 residues. CDR3 sequence: CASSRDSYEQYF. In nucleotides, the CDR3 is TGTGCCAGCAGCAGGGACAGTTACGAGCAGTACTTC.

J is TRBJ2-5 and V is TRBV7-6; 8 bases line up with TRBD1. V was pared by 5 bases and J by 3 bases, with 14 bases of the junction left unmatched. The CDR3 is 17 amino acids. CDR1 and CDR2 (germline): SGHVS, FNYEAQ. The CDR3 loop is CASSQPWGQGAKETQYF. The CDR3 DNA follows: TGTGCCAGCAGCCAACCATGGGGGCAGGGGGCTAAAGAGACCCAGTACTTC.

The rearrangement joins TRBV11-2 to TRBJ2-1; D may be TRBD2 (5 bases). Germline CDR1 is SGHAT and CDR2 is FQNNGV. The CDR3 extends over 15 amino acids. V lost 1 base to trimming and J lost 9 bases, with 16 bases between them. CDR3 in amino acids: CASSLAVVSEGEQFF. DNA for the CDR3: TGTGCCAGCAGCTTAGCAGTCGTTAGCGAAGGTGAGCAGTTCTTC.

The chain has TRBV6-1 and TRBJ1-1, with D unclear. CDR3 length: 13 amino acids. With 1 base removed from V and 11 bases from J, the gap between germline ends came to 14 bases. Germline CDR1 is MNHNS and CDR2 is SASEGT. The CDR3 nucleotides are TGTGCCAGCAGTGAAGACGGCGAGGGTTGGGCTTTCTTT. Its protein product is CASSEDGEGWAFF.